The clone carrying this TCR beta chain was counted many times. What it binds is not known. One entry per CDR3 protein, called by TCRdb with MiXCR from the 5' RACE reads. The profile shows approximately 150,000 distinct CDR3 sequences, 3% to 4.5% of them singletons. J lost 1 base, V lost 5 bases, and 3 bases had no gene match. In germline, CDR1 is DFQATT, CDR2 SNEGSKA (reference sequence). The CDR3 has 14 residues. This entry is derived from a study of identical twins. Overall study findings and caveats: Models predicted less out-of-frame TCR alpha sharing in monozygotic twins than was found.

The chain recombines TRBV20-1 with TRBJ1-5; 9 nucleotides match TRBD1. Sequencing input: memory T cells sorted from blood. The TCR sequence derives from a man aged 18 to 29 in good health. CDR3 nucleotides: TGCAGTGCTGGGACAGGGAAGAGCAATCAGCCCCAGCATTTT. This sequence encodes CSAGTGKSNQPQHF.